Listed below are T cell receptor beta chains from one sample, sequenced in a study of cytotoxic CD8 clonotypes in ibrutinib-treated CLL. Data came from immunoSEQ multiplex PCR; TCRdb stores just in-frame clones and leaves some out. The sample gives 150,000 to 200,000 clones, more than 80% of which show up once; about 4.5% is in the top ten. The material was PBMCs, obtained after 24 months of ibrutinib treatment. All receptors come from a human donor with chronic lymphocytic leukemia. The CDR3 runs from the conserved cysteine through the conserved F or W. The D gene is left open where the match is weak. The size of a clone is reported for some rows only, either as once, few or many, or as a class for expanded clones.

clone_size j_call d_call v_call cdr3_aa
NA TRBJ2-3 TRBD2 TRBV4-3 CASSPRGRGGDTQYF
NA TRBJ2-1 TRBD2 TRBV9 CASSEQLGTSGRASEQFF
NA TRBJ2-2 NA TRBV5-1 CASSLIPNTGELFF
NA TRBJ1-3 NA TRBV30 CAWSVGGNTIYF
NA TRBJ1-1 TRBD1 TRBV19 CASSARGQGYTEAFF
NA TRBJ1-2 TRBD1 TRBV6-6 CASSTHGQGPNYGYTF
NA TRBJ2-3 NA TRBV9 CASSVVAGGSQYF
NA TRBJ1-3 TRBD1 TRBV30 CAWSGGTVPASGNTIYF
NA TRBJ2-6 NA TRBV29-1 CSVSLVTGTATSGANVLTF
once TRBJ2-3 NA TRBV4-1 CASSQDSRGGKDTQYF
NA TRBJ1-1 TRBD1 TRBV10-3 CAIRGTGWNTEAFF
NA TRBJ2-1 NA TRBV4-1 CASSQDRTPYNEQFF
NA TRBJ2-2 NA TRBV30 CAWSTGLPPPELFF
NA TRBJ2-7 TRBD1 TRBV6-5 CASSYSSTGSTYEQYF
NA TRBJ2-3 NA TRBV5-1 CASCRGGATDTQYF
many TRBJ1-1 NA TRBV11-1 CASSPGRTVNTEAFF
NA TRBJ2-7 NA TRBV6-5 CASSSAGYSYEQYF
NA TRBJ1-2 NA TRBV7-9 CASSLVQGTHYGYTF
once TRBJ2-7 TRBD2 TRBV28 CASTAGGGMWYEQYF
NA TRBJ2-1 NA TRBV4-2 CASSLRKGASGGYNEQFF
NA TRBJ2-7 NA TRBV6-1 CASSRAWGNYEQYF
NA TRBJ2-7 TRBD1 TRBV6-6 CASSYPLDRGAYEQYF
NA TRBJ2-7 NA TRBV28 CASRPSQWRNSYEQYF